A single sample gave rise to the 5 T cell receptor beta chains below, sequenced in a study of T cell repertoires in cytomegalovirus infection. Each CDR3 protein gets one entry after TCRdb re-called the reads with MiXCR. The sample includes approximately 89,000 distinct CDR3 sequences, 25% to 30% of them seen just once. Their antigens are not known. The specimen comprised CD8+ T cells from cultured PBMCs, sampled from culture after CMV antigen stimulation. These receptors all come from a human donor in good health (CMV status not recorded). Some clones in this sample may be carry-over from other donors' samples.

The rearrangement joins TRBV2 to TRBJ1-5, with D perhaps TRBD1 (6 bases). Germline values: CDR1 SNHLY, CDR2 FYNNEI. V lost 6 bases to trimming and J lost 7 bases, with 10 bases between them. The CDR3 is made up of 12 amino acids. CDR3 residues: CASSEGGQPQHF. The CDR3 DNA sequence: TGTGCCAGCAGCGAGGGGGGGCAGCCCCAGCATTTT. The whole variable domain, filled in from reference TRBV2 and TRBJ1-5, reads EPEVTQTPSHQVTQMGQEVILRCVPISNHLYFYWYRQILGQKVEFLVSFYNNEISEKSEIFDDQFSVERPDGSNFTLKIRSTKLEDSAMYFCASSEGGQPQHFGDGTRLSIL.

The chain links TRBV12-3 or TRBV12-4 to TRBJ2-1; TRBD2 matches 7 bases. J lost 0 bases, V lost 6 bases, and 8 bases had no gene match. The CDR3 loop spans 16 amino acids. CDR3 sequence reads: CASSSAGLSSYNEQFF. Written as DNA, the CDR3 is TGTGCCAGCAGCTCAGCGGGGTTGAGCTCCTACAATGAGCAGTTCTTC.

In this sample, this clonotype turned up a few times. This rearrangement joins TRBV6-2 or TRBV6-3 to TRBJ1-4; 8 positions match TRBD1. The germline V gene has CDR1 MNHEY and CDR2 SVGEGT. CDR3 length: 12 residues. V gave up 6 bases and J gave up 13 bases; unmatched junction bases: 7. CDR3: CASRPSGTGLFF. The DNA of the CDR3 is TGTGCCAGCAGACCATCCGGGACAGGACTGTTTTTT.

This clonotype has at least ten counts. The chain is built from TRBV7-9 and TRBJ2-3; 10 bases are shared with TRBD2. With 5 bases clipped from V and 4 bases from J, the junction kept 3 bases outside the gene matches. This CDR3 has 14 amino acids. From germline, CDR1 is SEHNR and CDR2 FQNEAQ (reference sequence). The CDR3 region is CASSSGGVADTQYF. For the CDR3, the DNA is TGTGCCAGCAGCAGCGGGGGGGTCGCAGATACGCAGTATTTT.

This clonotype was detected only a few times. The rearrangement uses TRBV7-6 and TRBJ1-1; D unclear. Germline V CDR1 and CDR2: SGHVS, FNYEAQ. This CDR3 contains 15 residues. Trimming shortened V by 5 bases and J by 1 base, and 14 bases separated the two germline ends. CDR3 amino acids: CASSQPVLSNTEAFF. CDR3 nucleotides: TGTGCCAGCAGCCAACCGGTCCTATCGAACACTGAAGCTTTCTTT.